The sequence of this T cell receptor (beta chain) was determined in a study of Graves' ophthalmopathy and Graves' hyperthyroidism. Points from the study as a whole: Ophthalmopathy progression predictions by the model showed 72.22% specificity and 70.59% sensitivity.

There are a few counts of this clonotype. The antigen is undetermined. Transcripts of RNA were the source for amplifying TCR beta CDR3 regions. A first-round RT-PCR used HTBI primers, followed by a second-round multiplex PCR. TCRdb recomputed calls from the multiplex PCR reads with MiXCR, one row per CDR3 protein. The sample carries about 380,000 distinct CDR3 sequences, approximately 15% recorded once. CDR1 is LNHDA and CDR2 is SQIVND in the germline V gene (reference sequence). The length of the CDR3 is 13 residues. V was shortened by 8 bases and J by 2 bases, with 11 bases between the two germline ends.

The chain has TRBV19 and TRBJ2-3; D is undetermined. The sequenced sample consisted of peripheral blood. The TCR sequence derives from a woman between 18 and 29 years old with stable Graves' hyperthyroidism. The CDR3 sequence is CASVSDPTDTQYF. The CDR3 nucleotides read TGTGCCAGTGTAAGCGATCCCACAGATACGCAGTATTTT.